Listed here is a single T cell receptor beta chain. The specificity of this receptor is unknown. Base qualities were left out, and no much larger clone turns up one base away. Participants in the prospective study were enrolled through a virtual design, were aged about 18 to 100 years, and lived in under 25 United States geographic areas. Cohort assignment in the prospective study relied on participant-reported clinical history from a screening survey and a study questionnaire. In the prospective study, mobile phlebotomists collected whole blood, serum and a nasopharyngeal or oropharyngeal swab from each participant. Additional blood draws and questionnaires over an approximately 2-month period could optionally be provided by prospective study participants. Before DNA extraction, prospective study blood samples were shipped either frozen or at room temperature. The entry originates in a study of blood T cell repertoires in COVID-19 (TCRdb year 2020). Describing the broader study: Collaborator samples came from the United States, Italy and Spain and covered acute and convalescent phases of COVID-19. The prospective study material was composed of cDNA or gDNA derived from T cells, B-cell-depleted T cells, or PBMCs. Subjects who had been exposed to COVID-19, were actively infected with it, or had recovered from it provided the deeply sampled blood TCRbeta repertoires that made up the dataset. A freely available public database, intended as a resource for researchers studying the immune response to SARS-CoV-2, is where the repertoires were released. Samples were obtained from the ongoing ImmuneRACE study (first 160 participants) and from approximately 1,200 subjects provided by 6 global collaborators. The sample metadata nearly always contained a de-identified subject ID, COVID-19 status, age in years and sex. Where available, HLA class I and class II types were obtained from metadata supplied by the sample provider rather than from assay-based typing.

TCRbeta CDR3 regions were amplified from genomic DNA by means of the immunoSEQ Assay, a bias-controlled multiplex PCR. Concerning the study's data processing: The number of nucleated cells in each sample was estimated from the amplification of reference gene primers within the assay. Sequence reads were collapsed and filtered to measure the absolute abundance of every unique TCRbeta CDR3 rearrangement. Productive Simpson clonality was computed per sample as the square root of Simpson's diversity index over productive rearrangements. Entries here come from immuneACCESS through TCRdb and include only in-frame sequences with V and J called. Some clones fail to appear in such tables; in the studies checked, an unresolved V gene covers under half of the shortfall, and the cause of the remainder is unknown. V, J and clone size were drawn from that table, and D and trimming were deduced from the DNA. The sample profile shows 200,000 to 300,000 clones; 88% of them were found once. 2% to 2.5% of the sample belongs to the ten largest clones.

General study outcomes and caveats: The quantity of clinical and demographic metadata differed by source and by participant and was supplied without curation.

This clonotype was sampled from a woman aged 40 to 50 with acute COVID-19. The sequencing sample was made of PBMCs or T cells enriched from blood (not recorded which).

Here the CDR3 is given as CASSDAGGSDEAFF. The DNA is TGCGCCAGCAGCGACGCAGGGGGCAGTGATGAAGCTTTCTTT. The chain joins TRBV4-3 to TRBJ1-1, with 8 junctional bases fitting TRBD1. The V end gives up 5 bases and the J end 7 bases, leaving 9 bases in the junction not matched to a gene. Spanning cysteine to phenylalanine, the CDR3 consists of 14 amino acids. Just CDR3 DNA is preserved here, 42 bases in frame from base 1. The germline V gene gives CDR1 as LGHNA and CDR2 as YSLEER.